One and the same sample provided the 31 T cell receptor beta chains below, sequenced in a study of human T cells and chemical hapten exposure. Each CDR3 protein gets one entry after TCRdb re-called the RACE reads with MiXCR. The table records 300,000 to 450,000 distinct CDR3 sequences, about 4.8% of them present only once. Time point described: patch test 1, 2 weeks after DPC sensitization. Specified treatment: therapeutic diphenylcyclopropenone sensitization with weekly scalp DPC. Source: whole blood, taken in connection with sensitization to the hapten diphenylcyclopropenone (DPC). The origin of the receptors is a woman between 45 and 65 years old with alopecia areata. Some clones in this sample may be carry-over from other donors' samples.

This clonotype was found a few times. The chain has TRBV2 and TRBJ2-7; tentatively, D is TRBD2 (6 bases). The CDR3 totals 14 residues. The V end was cut by 6 bases, the J end by 6 bases, with 18 bases between. The germline V gene encodes CDR1 SNHLY and CDR2 FYNNEI. CDR3 DNA sequence: TGTGCCAGCAGGGGGCGGGGACCAGCGCTCGAGCAGTACTTC. It specifies CASRGRGPALEQYF.

The chain joins TRBV29-1 to TRBJ2-7; D is uncertain. CDR3 length equals 12 residues. V was shortened by 4 bases and J by 0 bases, with 7 bases between the two germline ends. Germline V gene lookup returns CDR1 SQVTM and CDR2 ANQGSEA. The CDR3 sequence: CSVGEPSYEQYF. In DNA form, the CDR3 reads TGCAGCGTTGGAGAGCCCTCCTACGAGCAGTACTTC.

This chain joins TRBV3-1 and TRBJ2-3; D possibly uses TRBD1 or TRBD2 (6 bases each). The CDR3 contains 14 residues. The germline V gene has CDR1 LGHDT and CDR2 YNNKEL (reference sequence). V lost 2 bases, J lost 5 bases, and 11 bases lay in between. CDR3 loop: CASSQRGPIDTQYF. In DNA form, the CDR3 reads TGTGCCAGCAGCCAACGGGGGCCCATAGATACGCAGTATTTT.

This clonotype was seen repeatedly, ten times or more. The genes are TRBV28 and TRBJ2-5; TRBD2 aligns across 12 bases. The CDR3 spans 14 residues. The trim removed 11 bases at V and 5 bases at J, leaving 9 bases unmatched. CDR1 and CDR2 from the germline V gene are MDHEN and SYDVKM. CDR3 sequence reads: CAVRRTSGTETQYF. CDR3 sequence (DNA): TGTGCCGTCAGAAGGACTAGCGGGACGGAGACCCAGTACTTC.

This clonotype was detected a few times. This chain connects TRBV28 to TRBJ1-4; D perhaps matches TRBD1 (5 bases). Trimming pared 4 bases from V and 3 bases from J, leaving 9 bases between. Per the germline V gene, CDR1 is MDHEN and CDR2 is SYDVKM. The CDR3 sequence is 14 residues long. As DNA, the CDR3 is TGTGCCAGCAGTTCCTCAGGGCCTAATGAAAAACTGTTTTTT. Translated, it gives CASSSSGPNEKLFF.

This chain uses TRBV20-1 with TRBJ1-2; D is ambiguous. Germline CDR1 is DFQATT and CDR2 is SNEGSKA (reference sequence). CDR3 length: 12 amino acids. The CDR3 bases are TGCAGCCCTAAAGGCACAGTCTATGGCTACACCTTC. Translated: CSPKGTVYGYTF.

This clonotype showed up just a few times. The rearrangement links TRBV28 to TRBJ2-5; D possibly corresponds to TRBD1 (7 bases). The germline CDR1 and CDR2 sequences are MDHEN and SYDVKM. This CDR3 has 15 residues. Trimming removed 4 bases from V and 2 bases from J, with 14 bases in between. CDR3 region: CASSSRGDVQETQYF. CDR3 coding DNA: TGTGCCAGCAGTTCCAGGGGGGACGTACAAGAGACCCAGTACTTC.

This clonotype was found many times. The chain recombines TRBV12-3 or TRBV12-4 with TRBJ2-1, with D maybe TRBD1 (7 bases). The germline V and J ends were trimmed by 3 bases and 9 bases, with 21 bases remaining between them. The CDR3 spans 16 residues. The DNA of the CDR3 is TGTGCCAGCAGTTTCCTCCAGGGGGAGGCTGGGCGTGAGCAGTTCTTC. It encodes CASSFLQGEAGREQFF.

At least ten counts were recorded for this clonotype. The chain joins TRBV7-2 to TRBJ2-1; 10 positions agree with TRBD2. The CDR3 length is 18 residues. The germline V gene encodes CDR1 SGHTA and CDR2 FQGNSA. V trimming: 1 base; J trimming: 8 bases; junction bases outside the gene matches: 14. This CDR3 is CASSLESGAGGPWDEQFF. DNA for the CDR3: TGTGCCAGCAGCTTAGAATCAGGAGCGGGAGGGCCCTGGGATGAGCAGTTCTTC.

This clonotype has only a few counts. The rearrangement uses TRBV20-1 and TRBJ1-5; the D is unclear. This CDR3 is 14 amino acids long. Trimming stripped 1 base from V and 2 bases from J, with 9 bases between. The V gene's germline CDR1 is DFQATT and CDR2 SNEGSKA (reference sequence). In DNA form, the CDR3 reads TGCAGTGCTAGAGGTCAAGCGGGCAATCAGCCCCAGCATTTT. It specifies CSARGQAGNQPQHF.

This clonotype was found many times. The chain joins TRBV12-3 or TRBV12-4 to TRBJ2-5; 8 bases line up with TRBD2. CDR3 length: 16 residues. V shed 3 bases, J shed 5 bases, and the junction held 11 bases outside the gene matches. The CDR3 sequence: CASSLFPGRANETQYF. As DNA, the CDR3 is TGTGCCAGCAGTTTGTTTCCCGGGAGGGCCAACGAGACCCAGTACTTC.

This clonotype has ten or more counts. The rearrangement joins TRBV20-1 to TRBJ1-5; D remains unclear. This CDR3 is 12 amino acids long. Germline CDR1 is DFQATT and CDR2 is SNEGSKA (reference sequence). The CDR3 spells CRGSISNQPQHF. The DNA for the CDR3 is TGCAGGGGGAGTATTAGCAATCAGCCCCAGCATTTT.

The rearrangement links TRBV13 to TRBJ2-1; D unclear. The V end was cut by 6 bases, the J end by 5 bases, with 20 bases between. Germline values: CDR1 PRHDT, CDR2 FYEKMQ (reference sequence). This CDR3 has 16 amino acids. The CDR3 DNA reads TGTGCCAGCAGGACCCCAAAGGGCCCATCGGACAATGAGCAGTTCTTC. Protein sequence: CASRTPKGPSDNEQFF. Filled out from reference TRBV13 and TRBJ2-1, the complete variable domain reads AAGVIQSPRHLIKEKRETATLKCYPIPRHDTVYWYQQGPGQDPQFLISFYEKMQSDKGSIPDRFSAQQFSDYHSELNMSSLELGDSALYFCASRTPKGPSDNEQFFGPGTRLTVL.

The J gene is TRBJ2-5, the V gene TRBV7-2; D is perhaps TRBD1 (6 bases). CDR1 is SGHTA, CDR2 FQGNSA, per germline. Deletions cut 2 bases from V and 5 bases from J, with 15 bases between. This CDR3 spans 15 amino acids. The CDR3 sequence: CASSLTQGLVETQYF. CDR3 nucleotides: TGTGCCAGCAGCTTAACACAGGGATTGGTGGAGACCCAGTACTTC.

This clonotype was observed a handful of times. V is TRBV5-1 and J is TRBJ2-1, with TRBD2 as a possible D gene (5 bases). The CDR3 loop spans 14 amino acids. V lost 0 bases and J lost 6, with 10 bases in between. Germline V gene lookup returns CDR1 SGHRS and CDR2 YFSETQ. The CDR3 spells CASSLVRGTNEQFF. Written as DNA, the CDR3 is TGCGCCAGCAGCTTGGTTCGGGGAACCAATGAGCAGTTCTTC.

The J gene is TRBJ2-2, the V gene TRBV2; D not certain. The CDR3 has 12 residues. Germline values: CDR1 SNHLY, CDR2 FYNNEI. Trimming pared 7 bases from V and 3 bases from J, leaving 6 bases between. Written as DNA, the CDR3 is TGTGCCAGCATCGATCACACCGGGGAGCTGTTTTTT. This encodes CASIDHTGELFF.

The V call is TRBV5-1, the J call TRBJ2-1, with D perhaps given as TRBD1 or TRBD2 (5 bases each). Trimming left V 2 bases short and J 0 bases short, with 12 bases between. This CDR3 has 16 residues. Germline V CDR1 and CDR2: SGHRS, YFSETQ. The CDR3 nucleotides read TGCGCCAGCAGCTTAGGGACGCCCAGCTCCTACAATGAGCAGTTCTTC. Its translation: CASSLGTPSSYNEQFF.

This clonotype was seen a handful of times. CDR3 loop: CASSPGTLSYEQYF. CDR3 sequence (DNA): TGCGCCAGCAGCCCCGGGACACTCTCCTACGAGCAGTACTTC. V usage is TRBV5-1 and J usage is TRBJ2-7; D might be TRBD1 (6 bases). The germline V gene has CDR1 SGHRS and CDR2 YFSETQ. V dropped 4 bases and J dropped 0 bases, with 11 bases sitting between them. CDR3 length equals 14 residues.

This clonotype appeared many times. V gene TRBV6-1 combines with J gene TRBJ2-3; unclear D gene. Germline V gives CDR1 MNHNS, CDR2 SASEGT. The CDR3 is 14 amino acids. V was clipped by 4 bases and J by 4 bases, with 12 bases between them. CDR3 in amino acids: CASSGRIKSDTQYF. CDR3 DNA: TGTGCCAGCAGTGGAAGAATCAAGTCAGATACGCAGTATTTT.

The rearrangement links TRBV5-1 to TRBJ1-1; 9 nucleotides align to TRBD1. The germline gives CDR1 SGHRS, CDR2 YFSETQ. The CDR3 totals 15 residues. Unmatched junction bases numbered 10, after V lost 4 bases and J lost 6 bases. CDR3 sequence reads: CASSMQGQGFSEAFF. CDR3 coding DNA: TGCGCCAGCAGCATGCAGGGACAGGGTTTCTCTGAAGCTTTCTTT.

This clonotype showed up many times. The chain recombines TRBV28 with TRBJ1-2; 7 nucleotides match TRBD1. The CDR3 has 11 residues. From germline, CDR1 is MDHEN and CDR2 SYDVKM. The trim removed 4 bases at V and 13 bases at J, leaving 6 bases unmatched. CDR3 nucleotide sequence: TGTGCCAGCAGTTCCGACAGGGCGGGCACCTTC. Its translation: CASSSDRAGTF.

This clonotype was seen a handful of times. This sequence joins TRBV20-1 and TRBJ1-5; D may be TRBD1 (5 bases). V was pared by 5 bases and J by 3 bases, with 11 bases between. The CDR3 runs 13 residues. CDR1 is DFQATT and CDR2 is SNEGSKA in the germline V gene (reference sequence). CDR3 DNA: TGCAGTGCTGGAGGGGTCCTCAATCAGCCCCAGCATTTT. Its translation: CSAGGVLNQPQHF.

This clonotype has at least ten counts. The V and J genes are TRBV3-1 and TRBJ2-6, with D perhaps TRBD2 (7 bases). Germline CDR1 reads LGHDT; CDR2 reads YNNKEL (reference sequence). V was clipped by 6 bases and J by 4 bases, with 22 bases between them. This CDR3 has 18 residues. Here the CDR3 reads CASRGSEREGTGANVLTF. The CDR3 DNA reads TGTGCCAGCAGAGGGTCGGAGCGGGAAGGGACAGGGGCCAACGTCCTGACTTTC.

The chain couples TRBV29-1 to TRBJ1-2; no definite D call. V was clipped by 3 bases and J by 8 bases, with 1 base between them. The length of the CDR3 is 8 residues. CDR1 SQVTM and CDR2 ANQGSEA come from the germline V gene. The CDR3 DNA is TGCAGCGTTGACGGCTACACCTTC. It encodes CSVDGYTF.

This clonotype appeared many times. This rearrangement joins TRBV7-9 to TRBJ2-7; TRBD2 matches at 11 bases. Germline values: CDR1 SEHNR, CDR2 FQNEAQ (reference sequence). J lost 5 bases, V lost 1 base, and 13 bases had no gene match. The CDR3 extends over 18 amino acids. CDR3 protein: CASSLGGSGRAFGDEQYF. The CDR3 nucleotides read TGTGCCAGCAGCTTAGGAGGTAGCGGGAGGGCCTTCGGAGACGAGCAGTACTTC.

This clonotype was picked up many times. The DNA for the CDR3 is TGTGCCAGCAGCCGGACAGGGGAAGTTTTTCAGCCCCAGCATTTT. This sequence encodes CASSRTGEVFQPQHF. V and J are TRBV7-2 and TRBJ1-5; 9 nucleotides agree with TRBD1. Germline CDR1 reads SGHTA; CDR2 reads FQGNSA. CDR3 length equals 15 residues. V was pared by 5 bases and J by 6 bases, with 8 bases of the junction left unmatched.

The J gene is TRBJ1-2, the V gene TRBV7-8; perhaps TRBD1 as D (5 bases). Germline V gives CDR1 SGHVS, CDR2 FQNEAQ. The CDR3 spans 13 residues. V was pared by 8 bases and J by 4 bases, with 14 bases between. The CDR3 sequence is CASRQGPSYGYTF. In nucleotides, the CDR3 is TGTGCCAGCCGCCAGGGACCAAGCTATGGCTACACCTTC. The full variable domain, in which reference TRBV7-8 and TRBJ1-2 provide the parts outside the CDR3, is GAGVSQSPRYKVAKRGQDVALRCDPISGHVSLFWYQQALGQGPEFLTYFQNEAQLDKSGLPSDRFFAERPEGSVSTLKIQRTQQEDSAVYLCASRQGPSYGYTFGSGTRLTVV.

In its sample, this clonotype was seen many times. The gene calls are TRBV4-3 and TRBJ1-6, with 7 bases that match TRBD1. The CDR3 totals 15 residues. J was trimmed by 5 bases and V by 3 bases; bases with no gene match: 4. Germline V gene lookup returns CDR1 LGHNA and CDR2 YSLEER. This CDR3 is CASSQTGTDNSPLHF. The DNA of the CDR3 is TGCGCCAGCAGCCAGACCGGGACAGATAATTCACCCCTCCACTTT.

This clonotype was detected many times. This sequence joins TRBV20-1 and TRBJ2-1, with 7 bases identical to TRBD2. The CDR3 length is 16 residues. With V trimmed by 1 base and J by 7 bases, 13 bases remained unmatched. Germline V gene sequence: CDR1 DFQATT, CDR2 SNEGSKA (reference sequence). The CDR3 DNA is TGCAGTGCTAGAGGGGAAATAGCGGGCGTACAGAATGAGCAGTTCTTC. Translation gives CSARGEIAGVQNEQFF.

This clonotype was seen repeatedly, ten times or more. The chain joins TRBV6-5 to TRBJ1-2, with 9 positions matching TRBD1. The CDR3 runs to 15 residues. Looked up from germline, CDR1 is MNHEY and CDR2 is SVGAGI. With V trimmed by 0 bases and J by 4 bases, 3 bases remained unmatched. DNA of the CDR3: TGTGCCAGCAGTTACTCGGTGGACAGGGGCTATGGCTACACCTTC. Translated: CASSYSVDRGYGYTF.

J is TRBJ2-6 and V is TRBV29-1, with D hard to call. The CDR3 runs to 14 residues. Per germline, CDR1 SQVTM and CDR2 ANQGSEA. With 6 bases removed from V and 0 bases from J, the gap between germline ends came to 9 bases. The CDR3 region has the DNA TGCAGCGTCCTCGAGCCCTCTGGGGCCAACGTCCTGACTTTC. Its protein product is CSVLEPSGANVLTF.